The clone carrying this T cell receptor (beta chain) has a handful of counts. Its antigen remains unidentified. This sample was included in a study of T-cell reconstitution after alpha-beta-depleted transplantation in children. Study conclusions and caveats: Surviving recipient T cells and intrathymic progenitors accounted for some patients' high TCRbeta diversity at day 60.

Library preparation (for TCRbeta) was performed with unique molecular identifiers. MiXCR, run by TCRdb on the PCR reads, gives a single entry per CDR3 protein. The sample gives some 190,000 distinct CDR3 sequences, around 10% of which show up once; approximately 13% is in the top ten. The CDR3 is made up of 16 amino acids. Trimming took 5 bases from V and 3 from J; bases not matched to a gene: 6. CDR1 MDHEN and CDR2 SYDVKM come from the germline V gene. The chain combines TRBV28 with TRBJ2-5, with 13 bases aligning to TRBD2. This TCR derives from a boy between 2 and 15 years old with acute myeloid leukemia, due to receive a stem cell transplant. Sequences were derived from PBMCs, sampled before TCRalphabeta/CD19-depleted stem cell transplant. This chain's CDR3 is CASSVTGLAGKETQYF. The CDR3 DNA reads as TGTGCCAGCAGTGTCACGGGACTAGCGGGGAAAGAGACCCAGTACTTC.